The entry that follows covers one T cell receptor (beta chain) sequence. The method was immunoSEQ multiplex PCR; TCRdb's version includes in-frame clones alone and lacks a portion of them. The sample shows 200,000 to 250,000 clones, 70% to 90% of them seen only once. This CDR3 has 17 amino acids. The germline V gene encodes CDR1 SGHRS and CDR2 YFSETQ. V gave up 4 bases and J gave up 1 base, with 18 bases separating them. The record originates from a study of blood T cell repertoires in COVID-19. As for the study in general: From T cells, B-cell-depleted T cells, or PBMCs came the material, which was cDNA or gDNA.

This TCR was sampled from a woman in her 70s with active or convalescent COVID-19. Sample: peripheral blood. J is TRBJ2-1 and V is TRBV5-1; D might be TRBD2 (5 bases). CDR3 DNA: TGCGCCAGCAGCCCGAACGGCGCAGGAGGTTCCTACAATGAGCAGTTCTTC. The encoded protein is CASSPNGAGGSYNEQFF.